These T cell receptor beta chains were read from a single sample in a study of early T cells in non-severe SARS-CoV-2 infection. TCRdb re-called the 5' RACE reads with MiXCR, one entry per CDR3 protein. The sample contains about 60,000 distinct CDR3 sequences, roughly 5.5% of which appear only once. Sequencing used whole blood. These receptors were obtained from an adult who was a healthcare worker with PCR-confirmed SARS-CoV-2 infection or an uninfected control (not recorded which). Both conserved end residues are part of each CDR3. D genes are given only for firm matches. Only some rows state a clone size, as once, few, many or a class for expanded clones.

d_call: .
clone_size: .
v_call: TRBV5-1
j_call: TRBJ1-1
cdr3_aa: CASSYVPGWTEAFF
cdr3_nt: TGCGCCAGCAGCTACGTCCCAGGGTGGACTGAAGCTTTCTTT

d_call: TRBD1
clone_size: many
v_call: TRBV29-1
j_call: TRBJ1-1
cdr3_aa: CSVRTGEHPEAFF
cdr3_nt: TGCAGCGTTAGGACAGGGGAGCACCCTGAAGCTTTCTTT

d_call: .
clone_size: few
v_call: TRBV20-1
j_call: TRBJ1-2
cdr3_aa: CSARSGVGYGYTF
cdr3_nt: TGCAGTGCTAGGTCGGGGGTAGGCTATGGCTACACCTTC

d_call: .
clone_size: many
v_call: TRBV5-5
j_call: TRBJ2-2
cdr3_aa: CASSLQGPTTGELFF
cdr3_nt: TGTGCCAGCAGCTTGCAGGGCCCGACCACCGGGGAGCTGTTTTTT

d_call: TRBD1
clone_size: few
v_call: TRBV11-2
j_call: TRBJ1-1
cdr3_aa: CASSGRTGAEAFF
cdr3_nt: TGTGCCAGCAGCGGGCGGACAGGGGCTGAAGCTTTCTTT

d_call: TRBD2
clone_size: many
v_call: TRBV12-3/TRBV12-4
j_call: TRBJ2-2
cdr3_aa: CASSSRTSGGTGELFF
cdr3_nt: TGTGCCAGCAGTTCAAGGACTAGCGGGGGTACCGGGGAGCTGTTTTTT

d_call: TRBD1
clone_size: .
v_call: TRBV12-3/TRBV12-4
j_call: TRBJ2-3
cdr3_aa: CASTRRTGGASDTQYF
cdr3_nt: TGTGCCAGCACCCGGAGGACAGGGGGCGCCTCAGATACGCAGTATTTT

d_call: .
clone_size: .
v_call: TRBV7-8
j_call: TRBJ2-6
cdr3_aa: CASSPDRPMTGANVLTF
cdr3_nt: TGTGCCAGCAGCCCAGACAGGCCGATGACTGGGGCCAACGTCCTGACTTTC

d_call: .
clone_size: few
v_call: TRBV19
j_call: TRBJ2-2
cdr3_aa: CASSWSGNTGELFF
cdr3_nt: TGTGCCAGTAGCTGGAGCGGGAACACCGGGGAGCTGTTTTTT

d_call: TRBD1
clone_size: many
v_call: TRBV24-1
j_call: TRBJ1-2
cdr3_aa: CATSAGQGYGYTF
cdr3_nt: TGTGCCACCAGCGCGGGACAGGGGTATGGCTACACCTTC

d_call: TRBD2
clone_size: few
v_call: TRBV5-1
j_call: TRBJ2-2
cdr3_aa: CVSSLGTSGRTGELFF
cdr3_nt: TGCGTCAGCAGCTTAGGCACTAGCGGGAGAACCGGGGAGCTGTTTTTT

d_call: TRBD2
clone_size: .
v_call: TRBV7-6
j_call: TRBJ2-1
cdr3_aa: CASSLNGVAGESYNEQFF
cdr3_nt: TGTGCCAGCAGCCTCAACGGGGTAGCGGGGGAGTCCTACAATGAGCAGTTCTTC

d_call: .
clone_size: few
v_call: TRBV7-9
j_call: TRBJ1-3
cdr3_aa: CASSLAAGLGSGNTIYF
cdr3_nt: TGTGCCAGCAGCTTAGCCGCGGGACTGGGCTCGGGAAACACCATATATTTT

d_call: TRBD1
clone_size: .
v_call: TRBV29-1
j_call: TRBJ1-2
cdr3_aa: CSVNTGVTHHGYTF
cdr3_nt: TGCAGCGTCAATACAGGGGTCACCCACCATGGCTACACCTTC

d_call: TRBD2
clone_size: many
v_call: TRBV5-6
j_call: TRBJ2-2
cdr3_aa: CASSLLLAGTGELFF
cdr3_nt: TGTGCCAGCAGCTTGTTGCTAGCGGGAACCGGGGAGCTGTTTTTT

d_call: TRBD2
clone_size: many
v_call: TRBV20-1
j_call: TRBJ2-3
cdr3_aa: CSARDPSGGPTDTQYF
cdr3_nt: TGCAGTGCTAGAGATCCTAGCGGGGGCCCCACAGATACGCAGTATTTT

d_call: .
clone_size: few
v_call: TRBV5-1
j_call: TRBJ2-1
cdr3_aa: CASSLGDTNNEQFF
cdr3_nt: TGCGCCAGCAGCTTGGGGGACACAAACAATGAGCAGTTCTTC

d_call: .
clone_size: many
v_call: TRBV18
j_call: TRBJ1-5
cdr3_aa: CASSPPTTSSNQPQHF
cdr3_nt: TGTGCCAGCTCACCTCCAACCACGTCCAGCAATCAGCCCCAGCATTTT

d_call: .
clone_size: few
v_call: TRBV3-1
j_call: TRBJ1-4
cdr3_aa: CASSQAVDGSEEKLFF
cdr3_nt: TGTGCCAGCAGCCAGGCCGTCGACGGATCTGAGGAAAAACTGTTTTTT

d_call: .
clone_size: medium-sized
v_call: TRBV7-2
j_call: TRBJ1-5
cdr3_aa: CASSLTSGYNQPQHF
cdr3_nt: TGTGCCAGCAGCTTAACCTCAGGTTATAATCAGCCCCAGCATTTT

d_call: .
clone_size: many
v_call: TRBV7-9
j_call: TRBJ2-7
cdr3_aa: CASSLGNEQYF
cdr3_nt: TGTGCCAGCAGCTTAGGGAACGAGCAGTACTTC

d_call: .
clone_size: medium-sized
v_call: TRBV27
j_call: TRBJ1-2
cdr3_aa: CASSFRWGMRGYTF
cdr3_nt: TGTGCCAGCAGTTTCCGATGGGGGATGCGGGGCTACACCTTC

d_call: .
clone_size: many
v_call: TRBV5-1
j_call: TRBJ2-1
cdr3_aa: CASSWTSRGAYNEQFF
cdr3_nt: TGCGCCAGCAGCTGGACTAGTCGGGGGGCATACAATGAGCAGTTCTTC

d_call: .
clone_size: many
v_call: TRBV13
j_call: TRBJ1-3
cdr3_aa: CASSTRGGRSSGNTIYF
cdr3_nt: TGTGCCAGCAGCACCCGGGGGGGGCGAAGCTCTGGAAACACCATATATTTT

d_call: .
clone_size: many
v_call: TRBV12-3/TRBV12-4
j_call: TRBJ1-6
cdr3_aa: CASSLNIQGGSPLHF
cdr3_nt: TGTGCCAGCAGTTTAAATATCCAGGGCGGTTCACCCCTCCACTTT

d_call: .
clone_size: many
v_call: TRBV6-2/TRBV6-3
j_call: TRBJ1-5
cdr3_aa: CASSYSGGNQPQHF
cdr3_nt: TGTGCCAGCAGTTACTCGGGCGGAAATCAGCCCCAGCATTTT

d_call: .
clone_size: many
v_call: TRBV6-2/TRBV6-3
j_call: TRBJ2-7
cdr3_aa: CASSAGAYYTYEQYF
cdr3_nt: TGTGCCAGCAGTGCGGGCGCCTATTATACCTACGAGCAGTACTTC

d_call: TRBD1
clone_size: many
v_call: TRBV2
j_call: TRBJ1-1
cdr3_aa: CASEGPGQGIEAFF
cdr3_nt: TGTGCCAGCGAGGGGCCGGGACAGGGAATTGAAGCTTTCTTT

d_call: .
clone_size: many
v_call: TRBV7-2
j_call: TRBJ1-2
cdr3_aa: CASSVTGNQGGYTF
cdr3_nt: TGTGCCAGCAGCGTTACAGGGAATCAAGGGGGCTACACCTTC

d_call: TRBD2
clone_size: many
v_call: TRBV5-4
j_call: TRBJ2-7
cdr3_aa: CASSIGTSGLGEQYF
cdr3_nt: TGTGCCAGCAGTATCGGGACTAGTGGCCTTGGAGAGCAGTACTTC

d_call: .
clone_size: few
v_call: TRBV10-3
j_call: TRBJ1-2
cdr3_aa: CAINEAGDYGYTF
cdr3_nt: TGTGCCATCAATGAGGCAGGGGATTATGGCTACACCTTC

d_call: TRBD1
clone_size: .
v_call: TRBV20-1
j_call: TRBJ1-4
cdr3_aa: CSARGGQGINEKLFF
cdr3_nt: TGCAGTGCTAGGGGGGGACAGGGAATTAATGAAAAACTGTTTTTT